Here is one T cell receptor beta chain with its context. This entry comes from a study of T cells in Graves' hyperthyroidism and ophthalmopathy. The TCR beta CDR3 regions underwent amplification using RNA transcripts as the source. Initially, a first-round RT-PCR of the TCR CDR3 employed the HTBI primer set. TCRdb analysed the multiplex PCR reads with MiXCR anew, one entry per CDR3 protein. The sample comprises some 210,000 distinct CDR3 sequences, 15% to 20% of which are singletons, and roughly 50% rests with the top ten. Germline CDR1 is SGHTA and CDR2 is FQGNSA. V was pared by 6 bases and J by 4 bases, with 13 bases between. The CDR3 has 13 residues. Uncontrolled infection, other autoimmune disease, pregnancy or lactation barred patients from enrollment.

This chain links TRBV7-2 with TRBJ2-7; D is ambiguous. Sequencing was performed on blood. The receptor was derived from a man aged 45-65 years with Graves' hyperthyroidism. The CDR3 sequence is CASRQDARYEQYF. As DNA, the CDR3 is TGTGCCAGCAGGCAAGACGCCCGGTACGAGCAGTACTTC.